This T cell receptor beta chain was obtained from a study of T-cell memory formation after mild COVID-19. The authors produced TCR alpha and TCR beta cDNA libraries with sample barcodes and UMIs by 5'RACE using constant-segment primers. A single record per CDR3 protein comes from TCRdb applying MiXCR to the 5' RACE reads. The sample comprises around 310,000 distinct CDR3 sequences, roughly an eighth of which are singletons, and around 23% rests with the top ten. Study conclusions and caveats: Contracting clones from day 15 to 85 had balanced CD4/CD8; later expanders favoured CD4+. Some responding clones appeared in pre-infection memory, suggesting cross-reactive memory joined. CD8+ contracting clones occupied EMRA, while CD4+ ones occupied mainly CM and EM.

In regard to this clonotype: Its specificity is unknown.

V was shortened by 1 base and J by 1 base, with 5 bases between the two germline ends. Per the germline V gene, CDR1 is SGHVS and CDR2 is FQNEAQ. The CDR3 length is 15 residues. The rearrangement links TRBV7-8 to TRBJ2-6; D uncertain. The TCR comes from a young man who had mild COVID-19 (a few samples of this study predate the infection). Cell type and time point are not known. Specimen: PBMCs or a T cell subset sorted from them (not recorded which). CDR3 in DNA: TGTGCCAGCAGCTTAGGGCAATCTGGGGCCAACGTCCTGACTTTC. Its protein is CASSLGQSGANVLTF.